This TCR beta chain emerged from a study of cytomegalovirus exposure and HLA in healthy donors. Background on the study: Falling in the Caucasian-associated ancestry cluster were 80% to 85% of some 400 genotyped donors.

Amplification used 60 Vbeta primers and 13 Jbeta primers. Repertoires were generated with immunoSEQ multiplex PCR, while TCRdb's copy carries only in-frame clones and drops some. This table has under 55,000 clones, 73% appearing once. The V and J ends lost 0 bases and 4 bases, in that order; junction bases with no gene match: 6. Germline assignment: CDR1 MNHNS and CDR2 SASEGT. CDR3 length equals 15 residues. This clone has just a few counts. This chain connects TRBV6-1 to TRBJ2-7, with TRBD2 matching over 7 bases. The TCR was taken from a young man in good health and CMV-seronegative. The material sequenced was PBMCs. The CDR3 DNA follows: TGTGCCAGCAGTGAAGCGCGGGGAGGGGAATACGAGCAGTACTTC. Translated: CASSEARGGEYEQYF.